The present T cell receptor beta chain was sequenced within a study of circulating and synovial CD4+ cells in juvenile arthritis (dated by TCRdb to 2014 to 2015). About the investigation overall: TCRbeta CDR3 repertoires of circulating HLA-DR+ CD4 T cells, bulk blood CD4 T cells and synovial CD4 T cells were compared within each patient. The goal of the repertoire sequencing was to confirm that synovial clonotypes were enriched in a circulating synovial-like CD4 T cell subset.

Deletion took 0 bases off V and 7 bases off J, with a span of 12 bases between the germline ends. The CDR3 starts with the cysteine, ends with the phenylalanine, and has 14 residues. Here the CDR3 DNA is all that survives: 42 bases in frame from base 1. As encoded in the germline V gene (reference sequence), CDR1 is LNHDA while CDR2 is SQIVND. What the work shows at the level of the full study, not this receptor alone: Because overlap with synovium rose as sequencing depth increased, the measured fractions of shared clonotypes likely underestimated the overlap of the full repertoire. Synovial and circulating pathogenic-like lymphocyte repertoires were less diverse than bulk blood CD4 repertoires, with some CPL samples as oligoclonal as synovium. Because T cell genome counts differed by at least an order of magnitude between CPL and bulk blood CD4 samples, sample-size effects were addressed. Circulating pathogenic-like lymphocytes clustered with synovial T cells and shared a substantially higher fraction of CDR3 sequences with synovium than bulk blood. No difference between circulating pathogenic-like lymphocytes and bulk blood T cells was detected by traditional Vbeta family usage analysis.

On this clone: The target of this receptor is not known. It has no much larger one-base neighbor in the sample; base qualities were not kept.

The sequenced samples were obtained from patients with active juvenile idiopathic arthritis. Sorting was carried out immediately after cells were thawed, and dead cells were excluded with Live/Dead Fixable Near-IR Stain. The library was made by the immunoSEQ multiplex PCR assay. TCRbeta CDR3 sequencing was performed as a commercial service by an external provider. The published analysis was carried out like this. The analyses used productive nucleotide sequences together with amino acid sequences obtained by in silico translation. Diversity was measured as Renyi entropy over a range of alpha values, and the median of 200 repeated subsamples was taken to equalise sample size. For clustering, the distance between each pair of repertoires was computed as one minus the Chao-modified Jaccard index, which corrected for under-sampling. Frequency-weighted overlap with synovial clonotypes was computed at 200 sample sizes with 200 draws without replacement at each size, and the value at the size of the smaller sample was reported. TCRdb took this table from immuneACCESS and kept in-frame rearrangements with V and J called. Such tables lack part of the clones; where checked against another copy, unresolved V genes explain under half of the gap, and the rest is unexplained. That table is the source of V, J and clone size, and D and trimming were worked out from the DNA. The sample yields tens of thousands of clones; just under 95% were counted once. 2.9% of the sample belongs to the ten largest clones.

This sequence uses TRBV19 and TRBJ2-5; the D gene is perhaps TRBD1, on 5 matching bases. The sequence was obtained from a human donor with juvenile idiopathic arthritis. The sample taken for sequencing was CD4+ T cells from blood. Read as DNA, the sequence is TGTGCCAGTAGTATAGACGGCCCAAGGGGGACCCAGTACTTC. It is translated as CASSIDGPRGTQYF.